Listed here are 9 T cell receptor delta chains from one sample, sequenced in a study of gamma-delta T cells after stem cell transplantation. TCRdb re-called the RT-PCR reads using CATT. The table lists roughly 1,100 delta-chain clones, 3.8% of them singletons. Sequenced input: gamma-delta T cells. The receptor set was obtained from a human donor. It is not recorded whose cells these are; they may come from a transplant donor.

This clone is deemed medium-sized (0.01 to 0.1%). This may come from a read error, since a much larger clone is one base off. The chain is built from TRDV2 and TRDJ1; D unresolved. The length of the CDR3 is 15 residues. Trimming cost V 0 bases and J 4 bases, with 14 bases left between them. CDR1 GEAIGNYY and CDR2 EKD come from the germline V gene. CDR3 sequence reads: CACDTVGATLDKLIF. CDR3 coding DNA: TGTGCCTGTGACACCGTAGGGGCTACGCTCGATAAACTCATCTTT.

There are a few counts of this clone. The translation of this DNA and the TCRdb protein of a much larger clone differ at residue 8, probably owing to a read error; the protein shown here is translated from the DNA. CDR3 bases: TGTGCCTGTGACCCGATCGGCATTCCTACGGGGGATGGGGGATCCCCCGATAAACTCATCTTT. Translation gives CACDPIGIPTGDGGSPDKLIF. V and J are TRDV2 and TRDJ1; tentatively, D is TRDD3 (8 bases). The CDR3 is made up of 21 amino acids. V lost 3 bases and J 3 bases, leaving 34 bases between the germline ends. The germline CDR1 and CDR2 sequences are GEAIGNYY and EKD.

Comments on this clone: TCRdb's entry gives the protein of a much larger clone, which mismatches this DNA's translation at residue 12, likely from a read error; the protein reported here is translated from the DNA. The rearrangement joins TRDV2 to TRDJ1; 10 nucleotides align to TRDD3. Germline-derived CDR1 and CDR2 are GEAIGNYY and EKD. The trim removed 3 bases at V and 7 bases at J, leaving 22 bases unmatched. This CDR3 is 19 amino acids long. The CDR3 loop is CACDPMPGLGDIGGSKLIF. CDR3 bases: TGTGCCTGTGACCCCATGCCCGGTCTGGGGGATATCGGAGGGTCTAAACTCATCTTT.

By sample share, this clone is medium-sized. This may be a read error: a much more frequent sequence differs by one nucleotide. The V and J genes are TRDV2 and TRDJ1; D perhaps matches TRDD3 (5 bases). The V and J ends lost 3 bases and 6 bases respectively, with 25 bases between them. Per the germline V gene, CDR1 is GEAIGNYY and CDR2 is EKD. This CDR3 comprises 17 residues. The CDR3 DNA follows: TGTGCCTGTGACGCCTTACTGGAGGATTCTGGACCATATAAACTCATCTTT. Translating it yields CACDALLEDSGPYKLIF.

About this clone: The protein held in TCRdb is that of a much larger clone and does not match this DNA's translation at residue 9, likely because of a read error; the protein shown is translated from the DNA. The J gene is TRDJ3, the V gene TRDV2; 7 nucleotides match TRDD3. CDR3 length: 19 residues. With V trimmed by 0 bases and J by 1 base, 8 bases remained unmatched. Per the germline V gene, CDR1 is GEAIGNYY and CDR2 is EKD. The CDR3 spells CACDTAGGGPSWDTRQMFF. The DNA for the CDR3 is TGTGCCTGTGACACCGCTGGGGGGGGACCTTCCTGGGACACCCGACAGATGTTTTTC.

This clone has just a few counts. The protein given by TCRdb reflects a much larger clone and differs at residue 10 from this DNA's translation, likely from a read error; the protein shown is the DNA's translation. The chain combines TRDV2 with TRDJ1, with 10 bases fitting TRDD3. Looked up from germline, CDR1 is GEAIGNYY and CDR2 is EKD. V lost 3 bases, J lost 3 bases, and 9 bases stayed unmatched. The CDR3 spans 16 residues. CDR3 sequence: CACDALLGDAADKLIF. The CDR3 DNA is TGTGCCTGTGACGCCTTACTGGGGGATGCTGCCGATAAACTCATCTTT.

Comments on this clone: A far larger clone is off by one base, so a read error is likely. The genes are TRDV2 and TRDJ1, with 13 bases aligning to TRDD3. In germline, CDR1 is GEAIGNYY, CDR2 EKD. J was trimmed by 2 bases and V by 0 bases; bases with no gene match: 5. The CDR3 length is 17 residues. Here the CDR3 reads CACDTVLGDTRTDKLIF. The CDR3 region has the DNA TGTGCCTGTGACACCGTACTGGGGGATACGCGAACCGATAAACTCATCTTT.

Relative to its sample, this clone is hyperexpanded. A much bigger clone sits one base away, suggesting this may be a read error. The DNA for the CDR3 is TGTGCCTGTGACACCGCAGACCTGGGGGATACGCATAAAGACACCCGACCGATGTTTTTC. Its translation: CACDTADLGDTHKDTRPMFF. The V call is TRDV2, the J call TRDJ3, with 12 bases lining up with TRDD3. CDR1 and CDR2 (germline): GEAIGNYY, EKD. The CDR3 is 20 amino acids.

A word on this clone: This DNA's translation differs at residue 8 from TCRdb's protein, which comes from a much larger clone; a read error is likely, and the protein shown is translated from the DNA. This chain uses TRDV2 with TRDJ1, with TRDD3 matching over 8 bases. V was clipped by 0 bases and J by 5 bases; unmatched bases: 16. The CDR3 has 18 amino acids. Germline V gene sequence: CDR1 GEAIGNYY, CDR2 EKD. CDR3 sequence reads: CACDTVPPRGIGRDKLIF. CDR3 in DNA: TGTGCCTGTGACACCGTTCCCCCCCGGGGGATAGGCCGAGATAAACTCATCTTT.